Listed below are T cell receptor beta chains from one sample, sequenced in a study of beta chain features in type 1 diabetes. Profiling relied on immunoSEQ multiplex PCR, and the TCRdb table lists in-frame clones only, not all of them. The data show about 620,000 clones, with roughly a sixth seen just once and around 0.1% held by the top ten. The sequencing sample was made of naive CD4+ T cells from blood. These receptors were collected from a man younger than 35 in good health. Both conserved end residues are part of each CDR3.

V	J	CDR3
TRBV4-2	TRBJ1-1	CASSQGDVKTEAFF
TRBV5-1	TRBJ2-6	CASSSTGDGANVLTF
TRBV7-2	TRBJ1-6	CASSLAPGQGLRTPLHF
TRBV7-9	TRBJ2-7	CASSLGPGPTSYEQYF
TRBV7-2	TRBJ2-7	CASSLGGLAFLEQYF
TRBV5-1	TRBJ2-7	CASSLGGLAGAHEQYF
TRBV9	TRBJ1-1	CASSVTPSWNTEAFF
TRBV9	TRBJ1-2	CASSVDRGLLGYTF
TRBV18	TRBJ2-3	CASSPPALYDTQYF
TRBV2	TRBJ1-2	CASNGQGKEEGYTF
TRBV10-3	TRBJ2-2	CAASTGTSGSTGELFF
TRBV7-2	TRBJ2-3	CASSFTQGSQYF
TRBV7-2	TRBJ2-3	CASSLQPGGGLDTQYF
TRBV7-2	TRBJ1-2	CASSLQGRANYGYTF
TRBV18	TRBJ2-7	CASSPGVGYEQYF
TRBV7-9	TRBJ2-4	CASSLDGGLNIQYF
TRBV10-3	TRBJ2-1	CAIKAGVLVNEQFF
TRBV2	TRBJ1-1	CASREETKGNTEAFF
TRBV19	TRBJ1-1	CASSKRQGKLNTEAFF
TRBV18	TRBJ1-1	CASSLDRGSGEAFF
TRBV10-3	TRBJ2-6	CAITTGLSGANVLTF